A single sample gave rise to the 7 T cell receptor beta chains below, sequenced in a study of blood T cell repertoires in COVID-19. TCRdb's copy holds only in-frame clones and misses some; the assay was immunoSEQ multiplex PCR. The table shows almost 65,000 clones, with roughly 91% occurring only once. Sequencing was carried out using PBMCs or T cells enriched from blood (not recorded which). Receptors were obtained from a woman aged 40 to 49 who had recovered from COVID-19.

V is TRBV5-5 and J is TRBJ1-3; no definite D call. Germline lookup yields CDR1 SGHKS and CDR2 YYEKEE (reference sequence). Trimming took off 6 bases at V and 2 bases at J, with 9 bases between the two ends. The CDR3 is 13 residues long. CDR3 region: CASNGRTGNTIYF. The CDR3 DNA reads TGTGCCAGCAACGGCAGGACTGGAAACACCATATATTTT.

J is TRBJ1-2 and V is TRBV7-9, with D possibly being TRBD1 (5 bases). Germline loops: CDR1 SEHNR, CDR2 FQNEAQ (reference sequence). V shed 5 bases and J shed 4 bases, with 20 bases lying between them. The CDR3 consists of 16 residues. CDR3 protein: CASSPGGVEDAYGYTF. The CDR3 DNA reads TGTGCCAGCAGCCCCGGGGGAGTCGAGGACGCCTATGGCTACACCTTC.

This chain uses TRBV10-3 with TRBJ1-6, with TRBD1 matching over 7 bases. The CDR3 is 14 residues long. Trimming cost V 10 bases and J 5 bases; bases outside gene matches: 8. Germline V gene data show CDR1 as ENHRY and CDR2 as SYGVKD. The CDR3 DNA is TGTGCCACCAGGGGACAGAGAAATAATTCACCCCTCCACTTT. Residues: CATRGQRNNSPLHF.

The rearrangement uses TRBV5-4 and TRBJ2-7; D is undetermined. Germline CDR1 reads SGHNT; CDR2 reads YYREEE (reference sequence). V was shortened by 1 base and J by 1 base, with 6 bases between the two germline ends. The CDR3 sequence is 13 residues long. The chain's CDR3 is CASSLSQSYEQYF. The CDR3 DNA is TGTGCCAGCAGCTTGTCACAGTCCTACGAGCAGTACTTC.

CDR3 loop: CASSVRLAGAGDTQYF. The CDR3 DNA reads TGTGCCAGCAGTGTTCGGCTAGCGGGGGCGGGAGATACGCAGTATTTT. The rearrangement joins TRBV2 to TRBJ2-3, with 10 bases lining up with TRBD2. Per the germline V gene, CDR1 is SNHLY and CDR2 is FYNNEI. V gave up 4 bases and J gave up 5 bases; unmatched junction bases: 9. This CDR3 region has 16 residues.

The rearrangement uses TRBV29-1 and TRBJ1-1, with TRBD1 as a possible D gene (6 bases). The CDR3 is made up of 12 amino acids. Germline V gene sequence: CDR1 SQVTM, CDR2 ANQGSEA. Trimming stripped 4 bases from V and 11 bases from J, with 17 bases between. In DNA, the CDR3 is TGCAGCGTTGGGGCCGGGGGGCCAGTGGCTTTCTTT. Protein: CSVGAGGPVAFF.

The V call is TRBV5-1, the J call TRBJ1-2; TRBD1 matches at 7 bases. Looked up from germline, CDR1 is SGHRS and CDR2 is YFSETQ. CDR3 length: 16 amino acids. The junction had 9 bases not matched to a gene; V was cut back by 4 bases and J by 0 bases. The CDR3 spells CASSPTGTATNYGYTF. CDR3 nucleotides: TGCGCCAGCAGCCCTACCGGGACAGCAACTAACTATGGCTACACCTTC.